The 22 T cell receptor beta chains below all came from one sample that was sequenced in a study of T-cell reconstitution after alpha-beta-depleted transplantation in children. For TCRbeta, the library was prepared with unique molecular identifiers. One entry per CDR3 protein, called by TCRdb with MiXCR from the PCR reads. This table holds hundreds of thousands of distinct CDR3 sequences, 15% to 20% found once. The source was PBMCs, mostly from graft donor cells, collected 360 days after TCRalphabeta/CD19-depleted stem cell transplant. These receptor sequences come from a male patient aged 2 to 9 who had a stem cell transplant for acute lymphoblastic leukemia, so the T cells may come from the graft donor.

This clonotype was counted only a few times. The chain couples TRBV24-1 to TRBJ2-1, with TRBD2 matching 9 bases. The V gene end was trimmed by 5 bases and the J gene end by 6 bases; junction bases not matched to a gene: 13. This CDR3 has 17 amino acids. Germline CDR1 KGHDR, CDR2 SFDVKD. The CDR3: CATSVAHESGRRNEQFF. The CDR3 region has the DNA TGTGCCACCAGTGTAGCCCACGAGAGCGGGAGGCGCAATGAGCAGTTCTTC.

With regard to this clonotype: With a much larger clone just one base away, this may be a read error. The gene calls are TRBV4-3 and TRBJ2-2, with 12 bases fitting TRBD2. Germline-derived CDR1 and CDR2 are LGHNA and YSLEER. This CDR3 region has 20 residues. The CDR3 DNA reads TGCGCCAACAGCCAAGTCCTGGACATAGGACTAGCGGGATTCTCTGGGGAGCTGTTTTTT. Translating it yields CANSQVLDIGLAGFSGELFF.

Only a few counts were recorded for this clonotype. The V call is TRBV12-3 or TRBV12-4, the J call TRBJ2-5; the D is unclear. V lost 5 bases, J lost 5 bases, and 6 bases lay in between. The CDR3 length is 11 residues. CDR3 bases: TGTGCCAGCAGTACCTCCGAGACCCAGTACTTC. Its translation is CASSTSETQYF.

This sequence joins TRBV5-1 and TRBJ2-2, with a tentative D call TRBD1 (5 bases). Germline CDR1 reads SGHRS; CDR2 reads YFSETQ. The V gene lost 5 bases and the J gene lost 0 bases, with 14 bases spanning the gap. The CDR3 contains 16 residues. This chain's CDR3 is CASRGVSGSNTGELFF. The CDR3 DNA reads TGCGCCAGCAGAGGGGTGTCTGGGTCGAACACCGGGGAGCTGTTTTTT.

This clonotype was recorded at least ten times. This chain links TRBV18 with TRBJ1-4; 8 bases are a match to TRBD1. Germline V gives CDR1 KGHSH, CDR2 LQKENI. The CDR3 sequence is 17 residues long. V lost 3 bases and J lost 0; bases outside the gene matches: 6. The CDR3: CASSPTGAYSTNEKLFF. CDR3 nucleotide sequence: TGTGCCAGCTCACCGACAGGGGCGTACTCAACTAATGAAAAACTGTTTTTT.

In its sample, this clonotype was seen a few times. The rearrangement uses TRBV6-5 and TRBJ2-3, with D unclear. The CDR3 has 15 amino acids. The germline V and J ends were trimmed by 2 bases and 0 bases, with 9 bases remaining between them. Germline-derived CDR1 and CDR2 are MNHEY and SVGAGI. CDR3 protein: CASSYAHPSTDTQYF. In DNA, the CDR3 is TGTGCCAGCAGTTACGCACATCCAAGCACAGATACGCAGTATTTT.

This clonotype was recorded a few times. V and J are TRBV6-1 and TRBJ1-1; 9 bases match TRBD1. The CDR3 consists of 15 residues. CDR1 and CDR2 (germline): MNHNS, SASEGT. J lost 1 base, V lost 4 bases, and 4 bases had no gene match. The DNA for the CDR3 is TGTGCCAGCAGTGGGGGGACAGGGTCGAACACTGAAGCTTTCTTT. Its translation: CASSGGTGSNTEAFF.

This sequence joins TRBV7-8 and TRBJ2-5, with D possibly being TRBD1 (5 bases). The ends were cut back, 1 base at V and 11 bases at J, with 17 bases in the middle. CDR3 length: 14 amino acids. Germline V gene data show CDR1 as SGHVS and CDR2 as FQNEAQ. Here the CDR3 DNA reads TGTGCCAGCAGCTTAGGAAGGCTTGGGGCCCCTCAGTACTTC. This encodes CASSLGRLGAPQYF.

Only a few counts were recorded for this clonotype. The CDR3 nucleotides read TGCGCCAGCATGGCCTTCAATGAGCAGTTCTTC. Its protein is CASMAFNEQFF. This chain connects TRBV5-1 to TRBJ2-1, with unresolved D. Germline V lookup: CDR1 SGHRS, CDR2 YFSETQ. The CDR3 is 11 amino acids. Trimming stripped 6 bases from V and 6 bases from J, with 7 bases between.

The table lists this clonotype with many counts. The chain couples TRBV5-6 to TRBJ2-3; 7 nucleotides align to TRBD2. The V segment lost 5 bases and the J segment 2 bases; nucleotides outside the gene matches: 5. The CDR3 length is 14 residues. Looked up from germline, CDR1 is SGHDT and CDR2 is YYEEEE. CDR3 loop: CASSLGDYTDTQYF. CDR3 DNA sequence: TGTGCCAGCAGTTTAGGGGACTACACAGATACGCAGTATTTT.

Here the CDR3 DNA reads TGTGCCAGCAGACTAGCGGGAGGGTTCCACACCGGGGAGCTGTTTTTT. Amino acid sequence: CASRLAGGFHTGELFF. The gene calls are TRBV7-6 and TRBJ2-2, with 13 bases that match TRBD2. Trimming at V came to 6 bases and at J to 3 bases, leaving 4 bases not matched to a gene. This CDR3 region has 16 residues. Per germline, CDR1 SGHVS and CDR2 FNYEAQ.

The chain recombines TRBV18 with TRBJ2-7; D is perhaps TRBD1 (6 bases). Trimming took 1 base from V and 0 from J, leaving 10 bases between them. Germline CDR1 KGHSH, CDR2 LQKENI. CDR3 length equals 15 residues. This CDR3 is CASSPRGLGSYEQYF. The CDR3 DNA follows: TGTGCCAGCTCACCACGGGGGCTCGGCTCCTACGAGCAGTACTTC.

The chain has TRBV2 and TRBJ2-1, with 7 bases fitting TRBD1. The CDR3 has 12 residues. Trimming cost V 9 bases and J 7 bases; bases outside gene matches: 6. From germline, CDR1 is SNHLY and CDR2 FYNNEI. Written as DNA, the CDR3 is TGTGCCAGGGAGACAGGGAAGAATGAGCAGTTCTTC. Protein: CARETGKNEQFF.

V gene TRBV7-2 combines with J gene TRBJ2-7; 10 nucleotides agree with TRBD1. Germline-derived CDR1 and CDR2 are SGHTA and FQGNSA. CDR3 size: 14 residues. The trim removed 4 bases at V and 3 bases at J, leaving 3 bases unmatched. The CDR3 loop is CASSSGQGVYEQYF. The CDR3 region has the DNA TGTGCCAGCAGCTCCGGACAGGGGGTCTACGAGCAGTACTTC.

Concerning this clonotype: The conserved phenylalanine or tryptophan is not found at the CDR3 terminus, so this likely reflects a read error. The rearrangement joins TRBV7-9 to TRBJ2-5; D uncertain. V lost 4 bases and J 5 bases, leaving 11 bases between the germline ends. This CDR3 spans 13 amino acids. Germline-derived CDR1 and CDR2 are SEHNR and FQNEAQ (reference sequence). The CDR3 is CASSSRRVETQYL. CDR3 DNA sequence: TGTGCCAGCAGCTCCCGAAGGGTTGAGACCCAGTACTTA.

This clonotype was picked up a small number of times. The chain combines TRBV11-1 with TRBJ2-3; 8 bases map to TRBD1. The CDR3 is made up of 14 amino acids. Trimming cost V 6 bases and J 4 bases; bases outside gene matches: 6. From germline, CDR1 is SGHAT and CDR2 FQDESV (reference sequence). The CDR3 nucleotides read TGTGCCAGCAGGGGAGGACAGGGTCCAGATACGCAGTATTTT. Residues: CASRGGQGPDTQYF.

The chain employs TRBV21-1 and TRBJ2-5. TRBV21-1 is annotated as a pseudogene. CDR3 length: 15 residues. The CDR3 spells CASSNEGCWQETQYF. CDR3 coding DNA: TGTGCCAGCAGCAATGAAGGGTGTTGGCAAGAGACCCAGTACTTC.

This clonotype has just a few counts. The chain employs TRBV5-1 and TRBJ2-2; 9 bases agree with TRBD1. CDR1 and CDR2 (germline): SGHRS, YFSETQ. With 3 bases clipped from V and 4 bases from J, the junction kept 4 bases outside the gene matches. The length of the CDR3 is 15 residues. The CDR3 region has the DNA TGCGCCAGCAGCTCACGGACAGGGGTCACCGGGGAGCTGTTTTTT. The encoded protein is CASSSRTGVTGELFF.

The chain is built from TRBV5-1 and TRBJ1-3; D might be TRBD1 (6 bases). This CDR3 contains 15 residues. V gave up 2 bases and J gave up 2 bases, with 11 bases separating them. CDR1 SGHRS and CDR2 YFSETQ come from the germline V gene. The CDR3 nucleotides are TGCGCCAGCAGCTTCGAAGGGGGGGCTGGAAACACCATATATTTT. Its translation is CASSFEGGAGNTIYF.

There are a few counts of this clonotype. The chain has TRBV5-1 and TRBJ1-3, with 8 bases lining up with TRBD1. The CDR3 covers 20 residues. CDR1 is SGHRS and CDR2 is YFSETQ in the germline V gene. Trimming removed 0 bases from V and 0 bases from J; junction bases left unmatched: 14. The CDR3 spells CASSLVGQGLSYVSGNTIYF. As DNA, the CDR3 is TGCGCCAGCAGCTTGGTAGGACAGGGACTTTCGTACGTCTCTGGAAACACCATATATTTT. Complete variable domain (other parts from reference TRBV5-1 and TRBJ1-3): KAGVTQTPRYLIKTRGQQVTLSCSPISGHRSVSWYQQTPGQGLQFLFEYFSETQRNKGNFPGRFSGRQFSNSRSEMNVSTLELGDSALYLCASSLVGQGLSYVSGNTIYFGEGSWLTVV.

In this sample, this clonotype turned up a few times. The chain has TRBV24-1 and TRBJ2-2, with TRBD2 matching over 10 bases. V lost 4 bases, J lost 6 bases, and 7 bases stayed unmatched. CDR1 and CDR2 (germline): KGHDR, SFDVKD. This CDR3 has 16 amino acids. The DNA of the CDR3 is TGTGCCACCAGTGACCTAGCGGGAGAGGACGCCGGGGAGCTGTTTTTT. Its translation: CATSDLAGEDAGELFF.

This clonotype was detected a few times. The gene calls are TRBV28 and TRBJ2-7, with D perhaps TRBD1 (6 bases). V was pared by 6 bases and J by 5 bases, with 17 bases between. This CDR3 region has 14 residues. CDR1 is MDHEN and CDR2 is SYDVKM in the germline V gene. The CDR3 sequence is CASRQPGELDEQYF. In DNA, the CDR3 is TGTGCCAGCAGGCAACCAGGGGAATTGGACGAGCAGTACTTC.